The 17 T cell receptor beta chains in this list originate from one sample, sequenced in a study of blood T cells in healthy people across ages. Primed by a sample-barcoded 5' primer and a J-beta primer mix, a second PCR proceeded for roughly 7 to 12 cycles. TCRdb called the 5' RACE reads again in MiXCR, with one record for every CDR3 protein. Of around 520,000 distinct CDR3 sequences listed, about 27% were seen once; the top ten hold approximately 3.6%. The same data also contributed to another study, on T cells of mothers and their children.

The sample was blood. Receptors originate from a boy younger than 10 in good health.

The V gene is TRBV12-3 or TRBV12-4, the J gene TRBJ1-1, with 7 bases matching TRBD1. Losses at the gene ends were 3 bases for V and 4 bases for J; bases not matched to a gene: 5. CDR3 length: 14 residues. The CDR3 nucleotides are TGTGCCAGCAGTTTTTCTCACAGGGGCACTGAAGCTTTCTTT. This sequence encodes CASSFSHRGTEAFF.

This clonotype has more than one count but fewer than ten. This chain uses TRBV27 with TRBJ2-3; possibly TRBD1 or TRBD2 for D (6 bases each). V was cut by 2 bases and J by 2 bases, with 14 bases left in between. The CDR3 loop spans 16 amino acids. Germline V gives CDR1 MNHEY, CDR2 SMNVEV (reference sequence). CDR3 amino acids: CASSLNSGALTDTQYF. The CDR3 region has the DNA TGTGCCAGCAGTTTAAATTCGGGGGCCCTCACAGATACGCAGTATTTT.

The V and J genes are TRBV5-5 and TRBJ1-2, with 8 nucleotides matching TRBD1. Germline CDR1 is SGHKS and CDR2 is YYEKEE (reference sequence). V shed 3 bases and J 0 bases; nucleotides not matched to a gene: 10. The CDR3 is 17 residues long. The CDR3 region has the DNA TGTGCCAGCAGCTCCCGGGACAGGACCAACCCTAACTATGGCTACACCTTC. Translated: CASSSRDRTNPNYGYTF.

This clonotype turned up a few times. This chain connects TRBV5-1 to TRBJ1-3; D is unresolved. This CDR3 comprises 15 residues. Trimming stripped 4 bases from V and 4 bases from J, with 15 bases between. Germline lookup yields CDR1 SGHRS and CDR2 YFSETQ. CDR3 amino acids: CASSRGPGGGNTIYF. The CDR3 DNA reads as TGCGCCAGCAGCCGCGGACCGGGCGGGGGAAACACCATATATTTT.

The CDR3 sequence is CASFRTSGYEQYF. CDR3 nucleotides: TGTGCCAGCTTCCGGACTAGCGGCTACGAGCAGTACTTC. This chain joins TRBV6-1 and TRBJ2-5; 10 nucleotides agree with TRBD2. Matching the DNA end better, TRBJ2-7 makes the J call doubtful. CDR3 length: 13 residues. The germline gives CDR1 MNHNS, CDR2 SASEGT.

This clonotype has just a few counts. A junction end diverges from the germline sequence, so it may reflect a read error. This CDR3 is CASSQGGQTKNIQYF. Here the CDR3 DNA reads TGTGCCAGCAGCCAAGGTGGGCAGACCAAAAACATCCAGTACTTC. The chain carries TRBV3-1 and TRBJ2-4; D is undetermined. Per germline, CDR1 LGHDT and CDR2 YNNKEL (reference sequence). The CDR3 sequence is 15 residues long.

V is TRBV5-1 and J is TRBJ2-1; D is undetermined. This CDR3 region has 13 residues. The V gene's germline CDR1 is SGHRS and CDR2 YFSETQ. V lost 4 bases to trimming and J lost 8 bases, with 13 bases between them. The DNA of the CDR3 is TGCGCCAGCAGCCGACTCCCTGTCGATGAGCAGTTCTTC. It codes for CASSRLPVDEQFF.

This chain links TRBV20-1 with TRBJ2-5; TRBD2 aligns across 9 bases. The CDR3 consists of 13 residues. Germline V gene sequence: CDR1 DFQATT, CDR2 SNEGSKA (reference sequence). The trim removed 5 bases at V and 2 bases at J, leaving 3 bases unmatched. CDR3 in amino acids: CSAPTSGQETQYF. The CDR3 nucleotides read TGCAGTGCTCCGACTAGCGGACAAGAGACCCAGTACTTC.

The chain couples TRBV6-6 to TRBJ2-1; no clear D gene. Germline loops: CDR1 MNHNY, CDR2 SVGAGI (reference sequence). The CDR3 totals 14 residues. The V and J ends lost 7 bases and 9 bases respectively, with 19 bases between them. The CDR3 nucleotides are TGTGCCAGCATCATGAGCCACCTTGCCCTTGAGCAGTTCTTC. It specifies CASIMSHLALEQFF.

V and J are TRBV6-6 and TRBJ1-5, with D unresolved. V dropped 5 bases and J dropped 0 bases, with 11 bases sitting between them. Germline assignment: CDR1 MNHNY and CDR2 SVGAGI (reference sequence). The CDR3 runs 15 residues. The CDR3 nucleotides read TGTGCCAGCAGTACCCGAAGAGATAGCAATCAGCCCCAGCATTTT. This codes for CASSTRRDSNQPQHF.

The J gene is TRBJ1-3, the V gene TRBV7-4, with 8 bases matching TRBD1. Germline loops: CDR1 SGHVT, CDR2 SQSDAQ. V lost 1 base, J lost 1 base, and 6 bases stayed unmatched. The CDR3 is 17 residues long. CDR3 bases: TGTGCCAGCAGCTTAGGACCGGACAGGGTGTCTGGAAACACCATATATTTT. This codes for CASSLGPDRVSGNTIYF. The variable domain in full, completed from reference TRBV7-4 and TRBJ1-3, reads GAGVSQSPRYKVAKRGRDVALRCDSISGHVTLYWYRQTLGQGSEVLTYSQSDAQRDKSGRPSGRFSAERPERSVSTLKIQRTEQGDSAVYLCASSLGPDRVSGNTIYFGEGSWLTVV.

This clonotype occurred many times. This sequence joins TRBV5-1 and TRBJ2-5; 8 bases agree with TRBD2. Germline V gene lookup returns CDR1 SGHRS and CDR2 YFSETQ. The CDR3 totals 14 residues. Losses at the gene ends were 1 base for V and 5 bases for J; bases not matched to a gene: 4. CDR3 coding DNA: TGCGCCAGCAGCTTGAACGGGGGGGAGGAGACCCAGTACTTC. Amino acid sequence: CASSLNGGEETQYF.

On this clonotype: The conserved phenylalanine or tryptophan normally closing the CDR3 is absent here, so this likely arose from a read error. This chain links TRBV15 with TRBJ2-5; D is possibly TRBD1 (6 bases). Germline V lookup: CDR1 LNHNV, CDR2 YYDKDF (reference sequence). With 0 bases removed from V and 3 bases from J, the gap between germline ends came to 11 bases. The CDR3 has 15 residues. DNA for the CDR3: TGTGCCACCAGCAGAGATGGTGGGGGCGAAGAGACCCAGTACTCC. Amino acid sequence: CATSRDGGGEETQYS.

A few counts support this clonotype. V gene TRBV18 combines with J gene TRBJ2-1; tentatively, D is TRBD1 (5 bases). The J call may be wrong; the DNA end is better matched by TRBJ2-7. In germline, CDR1 is KGHSH, CDR2 LQKENI. This CDR3 is 13 amino acids long. The CDR3 protein is CASSPDSNYEQYF. The CDR3 nucleotides read TGTGCCAGCTCACCTGACAGTAACTACGAGCAGTACTTC.

This clonotype was seen more than once but under ten times. The chain joins TRBV11-2 to TRBJ1-4, with D unclear. Germline values: CDR1 SGHAT, CDR2 FQNNGV. V was clipped by 0 bases and J by 7 bases, with 12 bases between them. CDR3 size: 15 residues. The CDR3 bases are TGTGCCAGCAGCTTAGAACCCGTTCGGGCTGAAAAACTGTTTTTT. Protein sequence: CASSLEPVRAEKLFF.

This clonotype was picked up a small number of times. The V call is TRBV6-5, the J call TRBJ1-2; the D is unclear. V shed 7 bases and J shed 0 bases, with 9 bases lying between them. CDR1 is MNHEY and CDR2 is SVGAGI in the germline V gene. The CDR3 is made up of 13 amino acids. In DNA form, the CDR3 reads TGTGCCAGCATGGAGCCAGCTAACTATGGCTACACCTTC. Its protein is CASMEPANYGYTF.

This clonotype was recorded a few times. The chain couples TRBV20-1 to TRBJ2-5, with D maybe TRBD2 (6 bases). Germline CDR1 reads DFQATT; CDR2 reads SNEGSKA (reference sequence). CDR3 length: 15 residues. V lost 2 bases and J lost 2, with 15 bases in between. CDR3 coding DNA: TGCAGTGCTAGACGGATGACTCGGGAGCAAGAGACCCAGTACTTC. As protein: CSARRMTREQETQYF.